This is a list of T cell receptor beta chains from one sample in a study of radiation and T cells in renal cell carcinoma. Some clones are missing from TCRdb's copy, which holds only in-frame ones; the method was immunoSEQ multiplex PCR. The sample lists about 49,000 clones, about 83% occurring once. Sequenced here: blood, sampled from a patient whose treatment included radiotherapy and nephrectomy. The receptor set was obtained from a woman aged 70-85 years with renal cell carcinoma. Each CDR3 is given with its conserved first and last residue. The D gene is left open where the match is weak. Clone sizes are given selectively: once, few, many, or a class where the clone is expanded.

V: TRBV5-1; D: .; J: TRBJ2-1; size: .; CDR3: CASSQGELGEQFF; DNA: TGCGCCAGCAGCCAGGGCGAGCTAGGGGAGCAGTTCTTC
V: TRBV4-1; D: .; J: TRBJ2-1; size: many; CDR3: CASVGGDEQFF; DNA: TGCGCCTCGGTGGGAGGCGATGAGCAGTTCTTC
V: TRBV9; D: TRBD2; J: TRBJ2-1; size: .; CDR3: CASSPGLESYNEQFF; DNA: TGTGCCAGCAGCCCGGGACTAGAGTCCTACAATGAGCAGTTCTTC
V: TRBV29-1; D: .; J: TRBJ2-5; size: .; CDR3: CSVRYPQEAQYF; DNA: TGCAGCGTCCGTTACCCACAAGAGGCCCAGTACTTC
V: TRBV9; D: .; J: TRBJ2-5; size: few; CDR3: CASNTREQETQYF; DNA: TGTGCCAGCAACACGCGAGAGCAAGAGACCCAGTACTTC
V: TRBV27; D: TRBD2; J: TRBJ2-7; size: .; CDR3: CASSLSGLAGVYEQYF; DNA: TGTGCCAGCAGTTTATCGGGTCTAGCGGGAGTCTACGAGCAGTACTTC
V: TRBV6-1; D: .; J: TRBJ2-1; size: .; CDR3: CASSEARGRGSYNEQFF; DNA: TGTGCCAGCAGTGAAGCGCGGGGTCGTGGCTCCTACAATGAGCAGTTCTTC
V: TRBV5-1; D: .; J: TRBJ1-1; size: many; CDR3: CASSASQANTEAFF; DNA: TGCGCCAGCAGCGCGTCACAGGCGAACACTGAAGCTTTCTTT
V: TRBV7-9; D: TRBD1; J: TRBJ2-7; size: few; CDR3: CASSRGQAYEQYF; DNA: TGTGCCAGCAGCCGAGGACAGGCCTACGAGCAGTACTTC
V: TRBV5-4; D: .; J: TRBJ2-5; size: .; CDR3: CASSLDQETQYF; DNA: TGTGCCAGCAGCTTGGACCAAGAGACCCAGTACTTC
V: TRBV4-1; D: .; J: TRBJ1-5; size: .; CDR3: CASSQVHRNQPQHF; DNA: TGCGCCAGCAGCCAAGTTCACCGCAATCAGCCCCAGCATTTT
V: TRBV4-1; D: .; J: TRBJ1-4; size: .; CDR3: CASSHLEKLFF; DNA: TGCGCCAGCAGCCACTTAGAAAAACTGTTTTTT
V: TRBV25-1; D: .; J: TRBJ1-4; size: .; CDR3: CASSDPRGSSLNEKLFF; DNA: TGTGCCAGCAGTGACCCTAGAGGAAGCTCACTTAATGAAAAACTGTTTTTT
V: TRBV19; D: .; J: TRBJ1-5; size: .; CDR3: CASSIQHNQPQHF; DNA: TGTGCCAGTAGTATACAGCACAATCAGCCCCAGCATTTT
V: TRBV2; D: TRBD1; J: TRBJ2-7; size: .; CDR3: CASTGTGASYEQYF; DNA: TGTGCCAGCACCGGGACAGGGGCCTCCTACGAGCAGTACTTC
V: TRBV7-3; D: .; J: TRBJ1-2; size: .; CDR3: CASRPSDGVDGYTF; DNA: TGTGCCAGCAGGCCTTCGGACGGGGTTGATGGCTACACCTTC
V: TRBV27; D: .; J: TRBJ1-6; size: .; CDR3: CASSLDWFSPLHF; DNA: TGTGCCAGCAGTTTAGACTGGTTTTCACCCCTCCACTTT
V: TRBV5-1; D: TRBD1; J: TRBJ2-5; size: .; CDR3: CASSSGQGFETQYF; DNA: TGCGCCAGCAGCTCCGGACAGGGCTTTGAGACCCAGTACTTC
V: TRBV7-9; D: .; J: TRBJ1-5; size: .; CDR3: CASSLGGIQPNQPQHF; DNA: TGTGCCAGCAGCTTAGGCGGTATTCAACCTAATCAGCCCCAGCATTTT
V: TRBV19; D: .; J: TRBJ2-7; size: .; CDR3: CASTPDAGPSGDEQYF; DNA: TGTGCCAGTACCCCGGACGCGGGCCCTTCTGGTGACGAGCAGTACTTC
V: TRBV7-2; D: TRBD2; J: TRBJ2-3; size: .; CDR3: CASSFGLSGVAQGTQYF; DNA: TGTGCCAGCAGCTTCGGGCTTAGCGGGGTTGCACAGGGTACGCAGTATTTT
V: TRBV19; D: TRBD1; J: TRBJ2-5; size: .; CDR3: CASRDRGRGETQYF; DNA: TGTGCCAGTAGGGACAGGGGGCGCGGGGAGACCCAGTACTTC
V: TRBV6-1; D: TRBD1; J: TRBJ2-4; size: .; CDR3: CASSDQTGALAKNIQYF; DNA: TGTGCCAGCAGTGACCAGACAGGGGCCTTAGCCAAAAACATTCAGTACTTC
V: TRBV5-1; D: TRBD1; J: TRBJ2-3; size: .; CDR3: CASSDGTGMVTDTQYF; DNA: TGCGCCAGCAGCGATGGGACAGGGATGGTTACAGATACGCAGTATTTT
V: TRBV4-3; D: .; J: TRBJ2-7; size: .; CDR3: CASSQGGTYEQYF; DNA: TGCGCCAGCAGCCAAGGGGGTACCTACGAGCAGTACTTC
V: TRBV7-8; D: TRBD1; J: TRBJ2-3; size: .; CDR3: CASSWGQGGRVDTQYF; DNA: TGTGCCAGCAGCTGGGGACAGGGGGGCAGGGTAGATACGCAGTATTTT
V: TRBV6-1; D: .; J: TRBJ1-1; size: .; CDR3: CASSDQGMTNTEAFF; DNA: TGTGCCAGCAGTGATCAGGGGATGACGAACACTGAAGCTTTCTTT
V: TRBV11-2; D: .; J: TRBJ2-3; size: few; CDR3: CASSLAGILTDTQYF; DNA: TGTGCCAGCAGCTTAGCGGGGATACTCACAGATACGCAGTATTTT
V: TRBV7-2; D: .; J: TRBJ1-2; size: .; CDR3: CASYHRWDGYTF; DNA: TGTGCCAGCTACCATCGATGGGATGGCTACACCTTC
V: TRBV6-5; D: .; J: TRBJ2-7; size: .; CDR3: CASSYSFFGYEQYF; DNA: TGTGCCAGCAGTTACTCGTTCTTCGGCTACGAGCAGTACTTC
V: TRBV5-1; D: .; J: TRBJ1-1; size: .; CDR3: CASSLGLVGNTEAFF; DNA: TGCGCCAGCAGCTTGGGTTTAGTGGGGAACACTGAAGCTTTCTTT
V: TRBV14; D: .; J: TRBJ1-4; size: .; CDR3: CASSLGHFSTNEKLFF; DNA: TGTGCCAGCAGCCTCGGACATTTTTCGACTAATGAAAAACTGTTTTTT
V: TRBV11-1; D: .; J: TRBJ2-2; size: .; CDR3: CASSLKYDTGELFF; DNA: TGTGCCAGCAGCCTGAAATATGACACCGGGGAGCTGTTTTTT
V: TRBV10-3; D: .; J: TRBJ2-7; size: once; CDR3: CAISDQGPRGVVFHYEQYF; DNA: TGTGCCATCAGTGACCAGGGGCCAAGGGGGGTAGTGTTCCATTACGAGCAGTACTTC
V: TRBV11-3; D: .; J: TRBJ2-3; size: .; CDR3: CASSRTIADTQYF; DNA: TGTGCCAGCAGCCGGACTATCGCAGATACGCAGTATTTT
V: TRBV2; D: .; J: TRBJ2-3; size: .; CDR3: CASSGAGGTDTQYF; DNA: TGTGCCAGCAGTGGGGCAGGGGGGACAGATACGCAGTATTTT
V: TRBV4-1; D: TRBD2; J: TRBJ2-3; size: .; CDR3: CASSQGASGGARVTDTQYF; DNA: TGCGCCAGCAGCCAAGGCGCAAGCGGGGGGGCGCGGGTCACAGATACGCAGTATTTT
V: TRBV30; D: .; J: TRBJ1-6; size: .; CDR3: CAWTRRGGDHSPLHF; DNA: TGTGCCTGGACCCGAAGGGGGGGGGATCATTCACCCCTCCACTTT